This T cell receptor beta chain was sequenced during a study of blood T cell repertoires in COVID-19. Study overall: Samples of COVID-19 (acute and convalescent) were obtained from the United States, Italy and Spain. Sample material is recorded as cDNA or gDNA derived from T cells, B-cell-depleted T cells, or PBMCs.

Per the authors' pipeline: Researchers report that nucleated cell counts were estimated from reference gene primer amplification. Data came from immunoSEQ multiplex PCR; TCRdb stores just in-frame clones and leaves some out. The V and J calls and clone size come from that table; D and trimming were worked out from the DNA. In the table there are around 130,000 clones, about 87% of which are singletons. This sequence originates from a human donor in a cohort sampled during active COVID-19. The source material was peripheral blood.

CDR3 sequence (DNA): TGCGCCAGCAGCTTGGGGGCCGGGACATACAATGAAAAACTGTTTTTT. It translates to CASSLGAGTYNEKLFF. The genes are TRBV5-1 and TRBJ1-4; tentatively, D is TRBD1 (6 bases). This CDR3 region has 16 residues. Germline CDR1 and CDR2: SGHRS and YFSETQ. Trimming stripped 0 bases from V and 5 bases from J, with 14 bases between.